These 7 T cell receptor beta chains were all obtained from the same sample, sequenced in a study of CD8 T cells in ankylosing spondylitis. TCRdb independently ran MiXCR on the 5' RACE reads; one entry per CDR3 protein. In the table there are around 150,000 distinct CDR3 sequences, about an eighth of which are singletons. Sequencing input: blood, either unsorted or a sorted T cell fraction (not recorded which). The receptor set was obtained from a female donor with ankylosing spondylitis or in good health (not recorded which).

This clonotype was picked up many times. The chain joins TRBV7-9 to TRBJ1-1; perhaps TRBD1 as D (6 bases). The V gene lost 5 bases and the J gene lost 7 bases, with 11 bases spanning the gap. The CDR3 totals 12 residues. CDR1 is SEHNR and CDR2 is FQNEAQ in the germline V gene (reference sequence). CDR3 nucleotides: TGTGCCAGCAGCCCCAGGGGAGTTGAAGCTTTCTTT. Its translation is CASSPRGVEAFF.

This clonotype was detected many times. V and J are TRBV5-1 and TRBJ2-7; tentative D call: TRBD2 (6 bases). The CDR3 is 14 amino acids. Germline V gene lookup returns CDR1 SGHRS and CDR2 YFSETQ. Trimming shortened V by 7 bases and J by 3 bases, and 17 bases separated the two germline ends. CDR3 amino acids: CASESGPGVYEQYF. The DNA for the CDR3 is TGCGCCAGCGAATCTGGGCCGGGGGTCTACGAGCAGTACTTC.

This clonotype was detected a few times. The chain recombines TRBV19 with TRBJ2-1; possible D gene TRBD2, 6 bases. The CDR3 has 14 residues. V lost 1 base and J 10 bases, leaving 14 bases between the germline ends. Germline V gives CDR1 LNHDA, CDR2 SQIVND (reference sequence). The CDR3, as DNA: TGTGCCAGTAGTATAGGAGGGCAGGAGGGAGAGCAGTTCTTC. Translated: CASSIGGQEGEQFF.

This clonotype was picked up many times. The rearrangement joins TRBV14 to TRBJ2-1; 13 positions agree with TRBD2. The CDR3 contains 15 residues. CDR1 and CDR2 from the germline V gene are SGHDN and FVKESK. The V gene end was trimmed by 4 bases and the J gene end by 7 bases; junction bases not matched to a gene: 4. The CDR3 sequence is CASSRGLAGYNEQFF. Here the CDR3 DNA reads TGTGCCAGCAGCCGGGGACTAGCGGGGTATAATGAGCAGTTCTTC.

This clonotype was counted many times. CDR3 region: CASSSYLVGGNEQFF. CDR3 DNA sequence: TGTGCCAGCAGCTCTTACTTGGTTGGGGGCAATGAGCAGTTCTTC. The V gene is TRBV5-6, the J gene TRBJ2-1, with D possibly called TRBD1 or TRBD2 (5 bases each). V gave up 3 bases and J gave up 6 bases, with 16 bases separating them. Germline CDR1 is SGHDT and CDR2 is YYEEEE. The CDR3 totals 15 residues.

This chain links TRBV6-2 or TRBV6-3 with TRBJ2-4; D is possibly TRBD1 (6 bases). Germline CDR1 is MNHEY and CDR2 is SVGEGT. V was trimmed by 2 bases and J by 7 bases, leaving 9 bases between them. There are 13 residues in the CDR3. The CDR3 loop is CASSYGGLNIQYF. CDR3 in DNA: TGTGCCAGCAGTTACGGGGGCCTCAACATTCAGTACTTC.

This clonotype was seen a few times. CDR3 bases: TGCAGTGCTAGACCGAAGCTCACTCCTTCCATCTTTCTGGGTGGCTACACCTTC. It translates to CSARPKLTPSIFLGGYTF. The rearrangement joins TRBV20-1 to TRBJ1-2; D call uncertain. Germline V gene lookup returns CDR1 DFQATT and CDR2 SNEGSKA (reference sequence). V was pared by 2 bases and J by 7 bases, with 29 bases between. This CDR3 is 18 amino acids long.